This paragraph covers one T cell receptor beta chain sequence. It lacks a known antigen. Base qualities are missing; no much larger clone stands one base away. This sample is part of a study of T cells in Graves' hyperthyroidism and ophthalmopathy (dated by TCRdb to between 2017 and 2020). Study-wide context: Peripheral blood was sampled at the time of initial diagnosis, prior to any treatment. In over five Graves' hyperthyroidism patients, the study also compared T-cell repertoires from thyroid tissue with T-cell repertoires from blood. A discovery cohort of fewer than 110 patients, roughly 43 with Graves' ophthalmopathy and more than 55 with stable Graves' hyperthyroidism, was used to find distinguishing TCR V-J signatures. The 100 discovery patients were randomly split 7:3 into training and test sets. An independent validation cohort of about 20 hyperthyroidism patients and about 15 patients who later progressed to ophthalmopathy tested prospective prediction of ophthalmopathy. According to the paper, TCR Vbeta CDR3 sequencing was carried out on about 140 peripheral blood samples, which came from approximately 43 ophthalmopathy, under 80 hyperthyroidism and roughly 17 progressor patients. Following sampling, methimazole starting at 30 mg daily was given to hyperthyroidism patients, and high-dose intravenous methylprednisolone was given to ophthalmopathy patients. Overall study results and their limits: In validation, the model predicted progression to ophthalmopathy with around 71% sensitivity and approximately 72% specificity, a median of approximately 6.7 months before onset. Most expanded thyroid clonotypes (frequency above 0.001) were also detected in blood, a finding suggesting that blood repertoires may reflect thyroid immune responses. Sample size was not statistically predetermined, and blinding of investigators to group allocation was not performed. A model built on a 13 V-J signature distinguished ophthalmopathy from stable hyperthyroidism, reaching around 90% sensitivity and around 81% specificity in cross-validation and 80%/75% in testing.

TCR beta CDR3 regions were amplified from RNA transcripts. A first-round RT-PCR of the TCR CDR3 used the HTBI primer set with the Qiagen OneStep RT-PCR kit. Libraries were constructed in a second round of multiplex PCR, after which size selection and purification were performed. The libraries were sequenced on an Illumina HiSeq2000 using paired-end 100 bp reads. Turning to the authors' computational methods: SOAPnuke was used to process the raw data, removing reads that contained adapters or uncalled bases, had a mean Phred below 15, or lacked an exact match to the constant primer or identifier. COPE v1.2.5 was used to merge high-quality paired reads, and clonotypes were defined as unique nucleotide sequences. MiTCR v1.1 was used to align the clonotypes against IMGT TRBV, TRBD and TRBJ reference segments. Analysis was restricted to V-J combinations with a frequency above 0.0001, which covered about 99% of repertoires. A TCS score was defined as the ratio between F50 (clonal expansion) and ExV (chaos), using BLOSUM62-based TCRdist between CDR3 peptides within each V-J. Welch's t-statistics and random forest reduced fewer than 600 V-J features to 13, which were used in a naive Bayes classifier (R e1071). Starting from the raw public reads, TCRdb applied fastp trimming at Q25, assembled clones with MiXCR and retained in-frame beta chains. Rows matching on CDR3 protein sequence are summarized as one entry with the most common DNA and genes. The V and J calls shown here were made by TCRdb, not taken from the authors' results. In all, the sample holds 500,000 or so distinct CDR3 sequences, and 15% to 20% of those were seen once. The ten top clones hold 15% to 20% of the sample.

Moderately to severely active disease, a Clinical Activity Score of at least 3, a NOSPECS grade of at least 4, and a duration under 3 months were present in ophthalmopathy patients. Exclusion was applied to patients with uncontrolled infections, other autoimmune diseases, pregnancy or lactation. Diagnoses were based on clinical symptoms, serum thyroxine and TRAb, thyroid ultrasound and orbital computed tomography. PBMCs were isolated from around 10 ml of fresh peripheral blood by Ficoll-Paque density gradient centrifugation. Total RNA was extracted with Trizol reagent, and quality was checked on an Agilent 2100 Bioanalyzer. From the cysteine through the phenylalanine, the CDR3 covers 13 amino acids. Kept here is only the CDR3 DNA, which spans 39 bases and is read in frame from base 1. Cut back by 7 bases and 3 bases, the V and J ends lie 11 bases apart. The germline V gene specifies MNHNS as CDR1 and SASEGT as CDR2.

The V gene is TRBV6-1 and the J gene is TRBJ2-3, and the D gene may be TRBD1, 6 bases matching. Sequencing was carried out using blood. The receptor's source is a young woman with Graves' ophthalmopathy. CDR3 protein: CASIKTGTDTQYF. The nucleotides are TGTGCCAGCATCAAGACAGGAACAGATACGCAGTATTTT.